These 15 T cell receptor beta chains were all obtained from the same sample, sequenced in a study of cytomegalovirus exposure and HLA in healthy donors. Researchers ran the PCR with 60 Vbeta and 13 Jbeta primers. TCRdb's copy holds only in-frame clones and misses some; the assay was immunoSEQ multiplex PCR. The profile shows roughly 160,000 clones, approximately 74% of them singletons. Specimen: PBMCs. These receptors were obtained from a woman younger than 45 in good health and CMV-seronegative.

This clone was picked up one time. The rearrangement links TRBV9 to TRBJ2-4; maybe TRBD2 (6 bases). V was clipped by 3 bases and J by 0 bases, with 16 bases between them. CDR1 and CDR2 from the germline V gene are SGDLS and YYNGEE. This CDR3 region has 17 residues. The CDR3 region is CASSGSGDLSAKNIQYF. The CDR3 coding sequence is TGTGCCAGCAGCGGATCGGGGGACCTATCAGCCAAAAACATTCAGTACTTC.

This chain connects TRBV5-1 to TRBJ2-7, with 7 bases fitting TRBD1. CDR1 and CDR2 from the germline V gene are SGHRS and YFSETQ. There are 15 residues in the CDR3. V trimming: 0 bases; J trimming: 5 bases; junction bases outside the gene matches: 8. CDR3 region: CASSLAGTARDEQYF. CDR3 bases: TGCGCCAGCAGCTTGGCAGGGACAGCTCGCGACGAGCAGTACTTC.

There are many counts of this clone. The CDR3 DNA reads TGCGCCAGCAGCCAAGACAGGACATCCTACAATGAGCAGTTCTTC. Translated, it gives CASSQDRTSYNEQFF. This sequence joins TRBV4-1 and TRBJ2-1; TRBD1 might be the D (5 bases). Germline CDR1 is MGHRA and CDR2 is YSYEKL. The length of the CDR3 is 15 residues. The V end was cut by 0 bases, the J end by 1 base, with 7 bases between.

J is TRBJ2-3 and V is TRBV7-9; 7 nucleotides line up with TRBD1. Per germline, CDR1 SEHNR and CDR2 FQNEAQ (reference sequence). The CDR3 is 16 amino acids. J gave up 0 bases and V 5 bases, and 8 bases lay outside the gene matches. The CDR3 here is CASSHRTGGSTDTQYF. CDR3 bases: TGTGCCAGCAGCCATAGGACAGGAGGAAGCACAGATACGCAGTATTTT.

The V call is TRBV19, the J call TRBJ2-1; TRBD1 might be the D (6 bases). Germline assignment: CDR1 LNHDA and CDR2 SQIVND (reference sequence). The germline V and J ends were trimmed by 10 bases and 4 bases, with 17 bases remaining between them. The CDR3 is 14 amino acids. The CDR3 sequence: CATSPRGWYNEQFF. CDR3 nucleotides: TGTGCCACCTCCCCCAGGGGATGGTACAATGAGCAGTTCTTC.

The chain carries TRBV19 and TRBJ1-5, with a weak D call TRBD1 (5 bases). V was cut by 4 bases and J by 7 bases, with 11 bases left in between. In germline, CDR1 is LNHDA, CDR2 SQIVND (reference sequence). This CDR3 spans 13 amino acids. The CDR3 protein is CASSRGVGQPQHF. The CDR3 nucleotides read TGTGCCAGTAGTAGGGGGGTCGGGCAGCCCCAGCATTTT.

The CDR3: CASSVASSYNSPLHF. For the CDR3, the DNA is TGTGCCAGCAGTGTTGCGAGCTCCTATAATTCACCCCTCCACTTT. The chain links TRBV25-1 to TRBJ1-6; D gene ambiguous. Trimming stripped 4 bases from V and 0 bases from J, with 7 bases between. The CDR3 consists of 15 residues. Looked up from germline, CDR1 is MGHDK and CDR2 is SYGVNS.

This clone was picked up a small number of times. The V call is TRBV4-3, the J call TRBJ1-3; no definite D call. Per germline, CDR1 LGHNA and CDR2 YSLEER. CDR3 length: 16 amino acids. Trimming took 0 bases from V and 2 from J, leaving 11 bases between them. The CDR3 bases are TGCGCCAGCAGCCAAGAAGTGGTGACAACTGGAAACACCATATATTTT. This encodes CASSQEVVTTGNTIYF.

The chain links TRBV5-6 to TRBJ2-5; D is possibly TRBD1 (5 bases). CDR3 length: 13 residues. Trimming took off 2 bases at V and 6 bases at J, with 11 bases between the two ends. The V gene's germline CDR1 is SGHDT and CDR2 YYEEEE. CDR3 sequence reads: CASSLGQGKTQYF. CDR3 nucleotide sequence: TGTGCCAGCAGCTTAGGGCAGGGAAAGACCCAGTACTTC.

This chain uses TRBV7-9 with TRBJ2-2; the match to TRBD1 covers 9 bases. After removal of 5 bases from V and 2 bases from J, the junction contained 3 bases not matched to a gene. This CDR3 comprises 15 residues. Germline lookup yields CDR1 SEHNR and CDR2 FQNEAQ (reference sequence). The CDR3 spells CASSRTGENTGELFF. The CDR3 DNA follows: TGTGCCAGCAGCCGGACAGGGGAAAACACCGGGGAGCTGTTTTTT.

The genes are TRBV14 and TRBJ2-3; TRBD2 matches at 9 bases. Germline trimming cut 4 bases from V and 2 bases from J; bases unmatched to any gene: 7. The CDR3 totals 16 residues. The germline V gene has CDR1 SGHDN and CDR2 FVKESK. In DNA form, the CDR3 reads TGTGCCAGCAGCCGTTCTTTAGCGGGGGTCACAGATACGCAGTATTTT. Its translation is CASSRSLAGVTDTQYF.

To note about this clone: A read error may produce the germline difference seen at one junction end. The chain employs TRBV2 and TRBJ2-3; D remains ambiguous. Germline V gene lookup returns CDR1 SNHLY and CDR2 FYNNEI. The CDR3 is 14 amino acids. The CDR3 is CASSEPQITYTQYF. The CDR3, as DNA: TGTGCCAGCAGTGAGCCCCAGATCACATATACGCAGTATTTT.

The chain joins TRBV30 to TRBJ2-1; D is possibly TRBD2 (6 bases). V lost 0 bases, J lost 6 bases, and 18 bases lay in between. Germline values: CDR1 GTSNPN, CDR2 SVGIG (reference sequence). The CDR3 is 16 amino acids. In DNA form, the CDR3 reads TGTGCCTGGAGTGTTTTAGCGGAGAGGTACCGCAATGAGCAGTTCTTC. Amino acid sequence: CAWSVLAERYRNEQFF.

This sequence joins TRBV7-2 and TRBJ2-1; 13 bases are a match to TRBD2. Germline V gene lookup returns CDR1 SGHTA and CDR2 FQGNSA. V lost 3 bases, J lost 7 bases, and 6 bases stayed unmatched. The CDR3 consists of 16 residues. DNA for the CDR3: TGTGCCAGCAGCTTTGGAAGACTAGCGGGAGGAAATGAGCAGTTCTTC. This gives the protein CASSFGRLAGGNEQFF.

The CDR3 coding sequence is TGTGCCAGCAGCTTAAGGCCGCTAGCGGGAGGGGGTGGCAATGAGCAGTTCTTC. It is translated as CASSLRPLAGGGGNEQFF. The chain joins TRBV7-2 to TRBJ2-1; 12 bases are a match to TRBD2. The length of the CDR3 is 18 residues. J lost 6 bases, V lost 2 bases, and 11 bases had no gene match. CDR1 is SGHTA and CDR2 is FQGNSA in the germline V gene.